A selection of T cell receptor beta chains follows, all from one sample in a study of CD8 T cells in Susac syndrome. Using its own MiXCR run on the immunoSEQ multiplex PCR reads, TCRdb lists one record per CDR3 protein. The table lists under 80,000 distinct CDR3 sequences, approximately 94% of them singletons. The sequenced sample was CD4+ T cells from PBMCs. Source of these receptors: a human donor with Susac syndrome. The CDR3 runs from the conserved cysteine through the conserved F or W. The D gene is left open where the match is weak. Some rows mark clone size as missing; the rest say once, few, many or name a class of expanded clone.

CDR3 DNA: TGTGCCACCAGCAGAGCCGGGACAGCGAAAAACATTCAGTACTTC
CDR3 protein: CATSRAGTAKNIQYF
clone size: .
V gene: TRBV15
D gene: TRBD1
J gene: TRBJ2-4

CDR3 DNA: TGTGCCACCAGCAGGGTGAAGACAGCAACTAATGAAAAACTGTTTTTT
CDR3 protein: CATSRVKTATNEKLFF
clone size: .
V gene: TRBV15
D gene: .
J gene: TRBJ1-4

CDR3 DNA: TGTGCCAGCAGTTACCCCCCGGGTACGCAGTATTTT
CDR3 protein: CASSYPPGTQYF
clone size: .
V gene: TRBV6-2/TRBV6-3
D gene: .
J gene: TRBJ2-3

CDR3 DNA: TGTGCCAGCAGTCCTAGTAATCAGCCCCAGCATTTT
CDR3 protein: CASSPSNQPQHF
clone size: few
V gene: TRBV12-3/TRBV12-4
D gene: .
J gene: TRBJ1-5

CDR3 DNA: TGTGCCAGCAGTTATTCGCCAGGGAGCTACGAGCAGTACTTC
CDR3 protein: CASSYSPGSYEQYF
clone size: .
V gene: TRBV6-2/TRBV6-3
D gene: .
J gene: TRBJ2-7

CDR3 DNA: TGTGCCAGCAGTTTAGGACAGGGTGATGAAAAACTGTTTTTT
CDR3 protein: CASSLGQGDEKLFF
clone size: few
V gene: TRBV12-3/TRBV12-4
D gene: TRBD1
J gene: TRBJ1-4

CDR3 DNA: TGCGCCAGCAGCTCCGCCCAACGAAACACCGGGGAGCTGTTTTTT
CDR3 protein: CASSSAQRNTGELFF
clone size: few
V gene: TRBV5-1
D gene: .
J gene: TRBJ2-2

CDR3 DNA: TGTGCCAGCAGCGTAGTAGGCTCCACGGGTACTGAAGCTTTCTTT
CDR3 protein: CASSVVGSTGTEAFF
clone size: .
V gene: TRBV9
D gene: .
J gene: TRBJ1-1

CDR3 DNA: TGTGCCAGTAGTACCCTACTGACAGGGGGAAACTACGAGCAGTACTTC
CDR3 protein: CASSTLLTGGNYEQYF
clone size: .
V gene: TRBV19
D gene: TRBD1
J gene: TRBJ2-7

CDR3 DNA: TGTGCCAGCAGCTTAGCGGGCAGGGGGCGAAACGAGCAGTACTTC
CDR3 protein: CASSLAGRGRNEQYF
clone size: .
V gene: TRBV7-2
D gene: TRBD1
J gene: TRBJ2-7

CDR3 DNA: TGTGCCAGCAGTTTAAGGGGCAGGAACCTAGCCAAAAACATTCAGTACTTC
CDR3 protein: CASSLRGRNLAKNIQYF
clone size: .
V gene: TRBV27
D gene: .
J gene: TRBJ2-4

CDR3 DNA: TGTGCCAGCATAAGGGAGGGGGCGCCTGCAGATACGCAGTATTTT
CDR3 protein: CASIREGAPADTQYF
clone size: few
V gene: TRBV6-1
D gene: .
J gene: TRBJ2-3

CDR3 DNA: TGTGCCAGCAGCCCATCTTCCCCCAGATATAATTCACCCCTCCACTTT
CDR3 protein: CASSPSSPRYNSPLHF
clone size: once
V gene: TRBV7-9
D gene: .
J gene: TRBJ1-6

CDR3 DNA: TGTGCCAGCAGCTTAGCCTCCCTAGGCGGGCGAAAACTGTTTTTT
CDR3 protein: CASSLASLGGRKLFF
clone size: .
V gene: TRBV7-2
D gene: .
J gene: TRBJ1-4

CDR3 DNA: TGTGCCAGCAGCCCTAGCGGAGATACGCAGTATTTT
CDR3 protein: CASSPSGDTQYF
clone size: few
V gene: TRBV7-2
D gene: TRBD2
J gene: TRBJ2-3